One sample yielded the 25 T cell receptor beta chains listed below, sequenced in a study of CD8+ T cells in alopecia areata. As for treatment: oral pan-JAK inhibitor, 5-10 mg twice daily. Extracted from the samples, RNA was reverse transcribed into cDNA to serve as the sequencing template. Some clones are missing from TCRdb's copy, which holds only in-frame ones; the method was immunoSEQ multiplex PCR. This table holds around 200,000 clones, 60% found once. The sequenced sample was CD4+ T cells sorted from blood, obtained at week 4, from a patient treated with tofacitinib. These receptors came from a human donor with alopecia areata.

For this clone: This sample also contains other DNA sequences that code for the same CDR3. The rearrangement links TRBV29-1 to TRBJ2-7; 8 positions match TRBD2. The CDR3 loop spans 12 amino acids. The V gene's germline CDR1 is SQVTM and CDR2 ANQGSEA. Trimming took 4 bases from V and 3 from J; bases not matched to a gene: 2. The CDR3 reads CSVGREGYEQYF. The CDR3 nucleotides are TGCAGCGTTGGCCGGGAGGGCTACGAGCAGTACTTC.

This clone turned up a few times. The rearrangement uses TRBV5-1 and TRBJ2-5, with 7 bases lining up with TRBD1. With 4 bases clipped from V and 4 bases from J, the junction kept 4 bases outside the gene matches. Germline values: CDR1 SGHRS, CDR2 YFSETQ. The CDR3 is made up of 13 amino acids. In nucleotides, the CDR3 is TGCGCCAGCAGCCTAAGACAGGGAGAGACCCAGTACTTC. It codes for CASSLRQGETQYF.

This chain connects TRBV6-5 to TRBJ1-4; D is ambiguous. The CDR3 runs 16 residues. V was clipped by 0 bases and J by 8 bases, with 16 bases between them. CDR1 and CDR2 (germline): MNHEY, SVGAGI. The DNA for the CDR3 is TGTGCCAGCAGTTACTCGGATATGGGTCGCCGGGAAAAACTGTTTTTT. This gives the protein CASSYSDMGRREKLFF.

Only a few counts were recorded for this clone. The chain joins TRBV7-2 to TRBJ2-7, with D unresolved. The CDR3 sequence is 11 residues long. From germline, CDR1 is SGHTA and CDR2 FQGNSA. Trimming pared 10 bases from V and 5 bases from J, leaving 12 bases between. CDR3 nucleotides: TGTGCCACTCTCAGTCGGGACGAGCAGTACTTC. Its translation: CATLSRDEQYF. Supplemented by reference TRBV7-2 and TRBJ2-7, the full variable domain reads GAGVSQSPSNKVTEKGKDVELRCDPISGHTALYWYRQSLGQGLEFLIYFQGNSAPDKSGLPSDRFSAERTGGSVSTLTIQRTQQEDSAVYLCATLSRDEQYFGPGTRLTVT.

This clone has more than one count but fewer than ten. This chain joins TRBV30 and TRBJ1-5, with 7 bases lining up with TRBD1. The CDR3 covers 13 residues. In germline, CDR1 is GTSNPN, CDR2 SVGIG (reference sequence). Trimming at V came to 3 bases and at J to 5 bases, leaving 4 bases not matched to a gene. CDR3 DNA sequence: TGTGCCTGGAGGAGCAGGGGGGATCAGCCCCAGCATTTT. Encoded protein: CAWRSRGDQPQHF.

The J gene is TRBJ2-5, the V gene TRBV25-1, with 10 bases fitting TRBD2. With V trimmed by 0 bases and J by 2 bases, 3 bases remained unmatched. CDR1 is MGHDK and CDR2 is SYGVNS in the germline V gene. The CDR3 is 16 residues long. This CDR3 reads CASSEYTSGEQETQYF. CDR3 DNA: TGTGCCAGCAGTGAATATACTAGCGGGGAACAAGAGACCCAGTACTTC. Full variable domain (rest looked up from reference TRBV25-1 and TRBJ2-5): EADIYQTPRYLVIGTGKKITLECSQTMGHDKMYWYQQDPGMELHLIHYSYGVNSTEKGDLSSESTVSRIRTEHFPLTLESARPSHTSQYLCASSEYTSGEQETQYFGPGTRLLVL.

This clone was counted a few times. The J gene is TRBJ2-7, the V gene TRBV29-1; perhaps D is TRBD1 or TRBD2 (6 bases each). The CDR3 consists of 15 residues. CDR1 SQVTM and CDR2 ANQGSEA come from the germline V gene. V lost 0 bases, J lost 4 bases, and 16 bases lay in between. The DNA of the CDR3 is TGCAGCGTTGAAGATCTAGGAGGGGGTCGGTACGAGCAGTACTTC. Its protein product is CSVEDLGGGRYEQYF.

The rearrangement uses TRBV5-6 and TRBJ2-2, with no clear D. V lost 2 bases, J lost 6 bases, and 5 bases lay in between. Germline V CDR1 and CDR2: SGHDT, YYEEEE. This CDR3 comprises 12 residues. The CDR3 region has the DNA TGTGCCAGCAGCTTTACGTCCGGGGAGCTGTTTTTT. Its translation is CASSFTSGELFF.

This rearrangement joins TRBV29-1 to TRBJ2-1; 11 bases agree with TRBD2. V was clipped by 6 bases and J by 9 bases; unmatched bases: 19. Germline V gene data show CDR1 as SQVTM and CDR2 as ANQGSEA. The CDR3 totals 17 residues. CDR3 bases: TGCAGCGTCGCCCGGCGGGTAGCGGGAGGGCCGAGTGGTGAGCAGTTCTTC. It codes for CSVARRVAGGPSGEQFF.

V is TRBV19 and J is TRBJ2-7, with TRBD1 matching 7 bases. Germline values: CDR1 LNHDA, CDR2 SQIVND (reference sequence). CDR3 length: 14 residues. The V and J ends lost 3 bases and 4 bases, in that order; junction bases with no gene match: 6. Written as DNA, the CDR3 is TGTGCCAGTAGTATTACAGGGGCCAGGTACGAGCAGTACTTC. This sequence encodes CASSITGARYEQYF.

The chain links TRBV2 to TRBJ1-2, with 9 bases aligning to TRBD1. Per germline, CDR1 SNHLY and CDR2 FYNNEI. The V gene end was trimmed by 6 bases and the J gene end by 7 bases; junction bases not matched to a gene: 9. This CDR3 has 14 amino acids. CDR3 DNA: TGTGCCAGCAGAAGGGACAGGGAAGCAGGTGGCTACACCTTC. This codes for CASRRDREAGGYTF.

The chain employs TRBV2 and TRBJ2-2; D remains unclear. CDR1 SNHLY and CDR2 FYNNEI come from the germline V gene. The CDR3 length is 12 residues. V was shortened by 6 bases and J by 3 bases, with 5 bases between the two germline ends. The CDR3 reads CASRQYTGELFF. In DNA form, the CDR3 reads TGTGCCAGCAGACAGTACACCGGGGAGCTGTTTTTT.

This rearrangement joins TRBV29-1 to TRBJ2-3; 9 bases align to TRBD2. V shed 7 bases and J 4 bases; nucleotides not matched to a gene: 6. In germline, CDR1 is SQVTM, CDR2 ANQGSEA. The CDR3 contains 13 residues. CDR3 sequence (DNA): TGCAGCGCCGGGACTAGCATCCCAGATACGCAGTATTTT. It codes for CSAGTSIPDTQYF.

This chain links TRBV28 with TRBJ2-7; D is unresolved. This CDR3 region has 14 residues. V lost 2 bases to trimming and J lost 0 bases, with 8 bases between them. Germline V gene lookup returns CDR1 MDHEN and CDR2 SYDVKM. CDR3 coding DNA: TGTGCCAGCAGTTTAGCTGGAAGCTCCTACGAGCAGTACTTC. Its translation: CASSLAGSSYEQYF.

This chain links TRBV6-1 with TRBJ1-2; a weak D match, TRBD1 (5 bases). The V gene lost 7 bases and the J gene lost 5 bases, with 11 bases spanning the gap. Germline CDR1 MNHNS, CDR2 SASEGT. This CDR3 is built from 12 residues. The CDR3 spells CASTPGQYGYTF. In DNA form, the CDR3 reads TGTGCCAGCACCCCGGGGCAGTATGGCTACACCTTC.

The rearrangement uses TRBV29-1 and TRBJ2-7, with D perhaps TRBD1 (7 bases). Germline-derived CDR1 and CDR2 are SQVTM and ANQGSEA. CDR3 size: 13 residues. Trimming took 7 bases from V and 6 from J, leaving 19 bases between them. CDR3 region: CSAQGGRGSEQYF. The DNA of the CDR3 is TGCAGCGCCCAAGGGGGCCGGGGGAGCGAGCAGTACTTC.

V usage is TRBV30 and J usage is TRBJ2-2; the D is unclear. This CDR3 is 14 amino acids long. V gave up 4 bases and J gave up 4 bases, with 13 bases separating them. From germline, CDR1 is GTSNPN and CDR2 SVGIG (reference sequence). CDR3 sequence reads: CAWIRSTITGELFF. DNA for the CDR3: TGTGCCTGGATACGCAGTACGATCACCGGGGAGCTGTTTTTT.

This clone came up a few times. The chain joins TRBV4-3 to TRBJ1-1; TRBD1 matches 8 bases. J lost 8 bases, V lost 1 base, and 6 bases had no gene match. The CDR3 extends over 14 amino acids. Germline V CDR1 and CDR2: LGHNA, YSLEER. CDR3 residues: CASSQGQGLREAFF. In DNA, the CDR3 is TGCGCCAGCAGCCAAGGACAGGGGCTCCGGGAAGCTTTCTTT.

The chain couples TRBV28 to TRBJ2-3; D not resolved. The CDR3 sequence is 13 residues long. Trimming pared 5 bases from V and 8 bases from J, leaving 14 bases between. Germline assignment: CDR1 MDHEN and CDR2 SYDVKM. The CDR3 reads CASSLPSPSTQYF. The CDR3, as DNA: TGTGCCAGCAGTCTTCCCTCCCCCAGTACGCAGTATTTT. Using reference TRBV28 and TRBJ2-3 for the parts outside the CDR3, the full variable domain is DVKVTQSSRYLVKRTGEKVFLECVQDMDHENMFWYRQDPGLGLRLIYFSYDVKMKEKGDIPEGYSVSREKKERFSLILESASTNQTSMYLCASSLPSPSTQYFGPGTRLTVL.

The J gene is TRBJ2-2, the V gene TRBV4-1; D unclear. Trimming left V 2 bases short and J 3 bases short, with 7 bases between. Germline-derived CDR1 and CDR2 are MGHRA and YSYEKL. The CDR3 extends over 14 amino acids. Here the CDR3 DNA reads TGCGCCAGCAGCCAACCCACATACACCGGGGAGCTGTTTTTT. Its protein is CASSQPTYTGELFF.

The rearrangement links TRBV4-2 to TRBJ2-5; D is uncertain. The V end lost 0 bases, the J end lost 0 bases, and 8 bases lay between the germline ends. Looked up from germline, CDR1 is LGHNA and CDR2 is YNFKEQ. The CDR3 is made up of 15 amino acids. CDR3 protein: CASSQDSPDQETQYF. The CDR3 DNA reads TGTGCCAGCAGCCAAGATAGCCCAGACCAAGAGACCCAGTACTTC.

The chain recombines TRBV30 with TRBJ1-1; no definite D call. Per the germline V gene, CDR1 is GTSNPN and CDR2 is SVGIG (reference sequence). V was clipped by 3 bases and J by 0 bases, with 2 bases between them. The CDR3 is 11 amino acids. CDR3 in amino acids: CAWSMNTEAFF. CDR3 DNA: TGTGCCTGGAGCATGAACACTGAAGCTTTCTTT.

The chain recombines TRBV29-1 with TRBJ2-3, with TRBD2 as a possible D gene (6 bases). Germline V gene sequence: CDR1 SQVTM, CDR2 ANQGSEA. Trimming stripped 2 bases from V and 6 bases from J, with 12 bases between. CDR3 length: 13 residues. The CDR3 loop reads CSVERSGVDTQYF. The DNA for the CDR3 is TGCAGCGTTGAAAGATCGGGGGTCGATACGCAGTATTTT.

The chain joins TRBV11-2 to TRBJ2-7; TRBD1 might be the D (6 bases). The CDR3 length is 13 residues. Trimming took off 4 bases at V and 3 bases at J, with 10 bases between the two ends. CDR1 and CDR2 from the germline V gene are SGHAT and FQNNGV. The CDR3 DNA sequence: TGTGCCAGCAGCTGGGGACACAACTACGAGCAGTACTTC. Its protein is CASSWGHNYEQYF.

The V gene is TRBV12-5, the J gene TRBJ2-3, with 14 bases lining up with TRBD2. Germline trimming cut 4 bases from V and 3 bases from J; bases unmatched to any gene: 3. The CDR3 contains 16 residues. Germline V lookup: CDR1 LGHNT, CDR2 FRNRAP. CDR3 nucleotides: TGTGCTAGTGGTTCGGGACTAGCGGGAGCTACAGATACGCAGTATTTT. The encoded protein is CASGSGLAGATDTQYF.